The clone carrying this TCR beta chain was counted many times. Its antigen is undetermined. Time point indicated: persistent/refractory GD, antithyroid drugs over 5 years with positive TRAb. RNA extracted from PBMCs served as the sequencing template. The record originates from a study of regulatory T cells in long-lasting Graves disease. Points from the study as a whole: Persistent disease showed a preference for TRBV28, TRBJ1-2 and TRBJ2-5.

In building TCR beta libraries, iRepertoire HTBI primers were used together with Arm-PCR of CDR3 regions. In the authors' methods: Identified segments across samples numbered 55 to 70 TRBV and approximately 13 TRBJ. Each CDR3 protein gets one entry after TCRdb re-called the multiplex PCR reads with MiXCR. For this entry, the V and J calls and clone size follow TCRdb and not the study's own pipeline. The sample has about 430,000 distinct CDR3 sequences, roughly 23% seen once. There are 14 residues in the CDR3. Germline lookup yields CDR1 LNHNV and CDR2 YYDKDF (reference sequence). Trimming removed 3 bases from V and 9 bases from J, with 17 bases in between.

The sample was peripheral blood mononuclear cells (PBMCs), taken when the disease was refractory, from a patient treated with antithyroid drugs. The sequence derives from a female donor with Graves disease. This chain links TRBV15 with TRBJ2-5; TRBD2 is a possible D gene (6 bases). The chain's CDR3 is CATSSAELTGAQYF. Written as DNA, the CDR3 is TGTGCCACCAGCAGTGCGGAGCTCACGGGGGCCCAGTACTTC.